This passage covers 27 T cell receptor beta chains from one sample sequenced in a study of PD-L1 blockade in urothelial cancer. As to time point: peripheral blood 6 weeks after treatment start. The assay was immunoSEQ multiplex PCR, and TCRdb's table has in-frame clones only and misses some. The table has 24,000 or so clones, approximately 77% seen once. Source: PBMCs, taken around atezolizumab (anti-PD-L1) treatment. The receptors here all came from a man aged 70-80 years with urothelial cancer.

The gene calls are TRBV7-6 and TRBJ1-3; weak D call: TRBD1 (6 bases). This CDR3 spans 16 amino acids. V was trimmed by 6 bases and J by 3 bases, leaving 18 bases between them. CDR1 is SGHVS, CDR2 FNYEAQ, per germline. The CDR3 reads CASRDIRGGLGNTIYF. CDR3 coding DNA: TGTGCCAGCAGAGACATTAGGGGGGGTCTTGGAAACACCATATATTTT.

The J gene is TRBJ2-6, the V gene TRBV28; D is unresolved. This CDR3 is built from 16 residues. Looked up from germline, CDR1 is MDHEN and CDR2 is SYDVKM. Trimming shortened V by 4 bases and J by 3 bases, and 13 bases separated the two germline ends. CDR3 loop: CASSSPTRVGANVLTF. DNA of the CDR3: TGTGCCAGCAGTTCCCCCACCCGGGTTGGGGCCAACGTCCTGACTTTC.

This clone occurred a few times. This chain uses TRBV19 with TRBJ2-1; 7 bases line up with TRBD2. The CDR3 has 12 amino acids. With 5 bases clipped from V and 10 bases from J, the junction kept 5 bases outside the gene matches. From germline, CDR1 is LNHDA and CDR2 SQIVND (reference sequence). The CDR3 sequence is CASSSRGGEQFF. The CDR3 DNA reads TGTGCCAGTAGTTCCCGGGGAGGGGAGCAGTTCTTC.

The chain links TRBV9 to TRBJ1-1, with no clear D. The CDR3 contains 14 residues. Trimming cost V 0 bases and J 1 base, with 7 bases left between them. CDR1 is SGDLS, CDR2 YYNGEE, per germline. The CDR3 bases are TGTGCCAGCAGCGTAGACACCCGGAACACTGAAGCTTTCTTT. Amino acid sequence: CASSVDTRNTEAFF.

The chain is built from TRBV30 and TRBJ1-1; tentatively, D is TRBD1 (5 bases). V gave up 5 bases and J gave up 4 bases, with 17 bases separating them. CDR3 length: 14 amino acids. Germline lookup yields CDR1 GTSNPN and CDR2 SVGIG (reference sequence). In DNA, the CDR3 is TGTGCCTGGGAAAGGGGTGGTAGGGGCACTGAAGCTTTCTTT. As protein: CAWERGGRGTEAFF.

The CDR3 DNA reads as TGTGCCAGCAGCCTTTGGACAGGGAGGAACTATGGCTACACCTTC. Its translation is CASSLWTGRNYGYTF. The rearrangement joins TRBV5-6 to TRBJ1-2, with 8 bases identical to TRBD1. This CDR3 is 15 amino acids long. Germline trimming cut 4 bases from V and 2 bases from J; bases unmatched to any gene: 7. Per germline, CDR1 SGHDT and CDR2 YYEEEE.

This rearrangement joins TRBV4-3 to TRBJ2-1; D gene unclear. Deletions cut 0 bases from V and 0 bases from J, with 9 bases between. This CDR3 comprises 16 residues. Germline V gene data show CDR1 as LGHNA and CDR2 as YSLEER. The CDR3 bases are TGCGCCAGCAGCCAAGACCCGTCGAGCTCCTACAATGAGCAGTTCTTC. As protein: CASSQDPSSSYNEQFF.

The J gene is TRBJ2-3, the V gene TRBV6-6; 12 nucleotides match TRBD2. Germline V lookup: CDR1 MNHNY, CDR2 SVGAGI (reference sequence). This CDR3 has 16 residues. Trimming removed 4 bases from V and 4 bases from J; junction bases left unmatched: 6. The CDR3 DNA reads TGTGCCAGCAGTTTCCTGACTAGCGGGAGATCAGATACGCAGTATTTT. Translation gives CASSFLTSGRSDTQYF.

This sequence joins TRBV11-2 and TRBJ1-3, with D possibly being TRBD1 (6 bases). The germline CDR1 and CDR2 sequences are SGHAT and FQNNGV. The V and J ends lost 5 bases and 0 bases respectively, with 17 bases between them. The CDR3 consists of 17 residues. This CDR3 is CASSPGRWDNSGNTIYF. CDR3 DNA sequence: TGTGCCAGCAGCCCGGGCAGGTGGGACAACTCTGGAAACACCATATATTTT.

The V gene is TRBV14, the J gene TRBJ2-7; possibly TRBD1 for D (5 bases). The V and J ends lost 0 bases and 4 bases respectively, with 13 bases between them. CDR1 is SGHDN, CDR2 FVKESK, per germline. The CDR3 extends over 15 amino acids. The CDR3, as DNA: TGTGCCAGCAGCCAAGAATTTCAGGGTCGATACGAGCAGTACTTC. Translated: CASSQEFQGRYEQYF.

The gene calls are TRBV19 and TRBJ2-3, with 11 nucleotides matching TRBD2. The junction had 5 bases not matched to a gene; V was cut back by 3 bases and J by 3 bases. From germline, CDR1 is LNHDA and CDR2 SQIVND (reference sequence). This CDR3 has 16 residues. The CDR3 protein is CASSMIAGGGTDTQYF. CDR3 bases: TGTGCCAGTAGTATGATAGCGGGAGGGGGGACAGATACGCAGTATTTT.

This clone came up a few times. This sequence joins TRBV19 and TRBJ1-2; 7 bases match TRBD1. The trim removed 3 bases at V and 5 bases at J, leaving 9 bases unmatched. The CDR3 sequence is 15 residues long. Germline CDR1 LNHDA, CDR2 SQIVND (reference sequence). CDR3 sequence: CASSIVRTGGYGYTF. The CDR3 DNA follows: TGTGCCAGTAGTATTGTCAGGACAGGAGGATATGGCTACACCTTC.

The chain is built from TRBV6-6 and TRBJ2-1; TRBD2 is a possible D gene (5 bases). Per germline, CDR1 MNHNY and CDR2 SVGAGI (reference sequence). The CDR3 spans 12 residues. Trimming shortened V by 6 bases and J by 6 bases, and 9 bases separated the two germline ends. The CDR3 DNA sequence: TGTGCCAGCAGCCTTAGCGTCAATGAGCAGTTCTTC. It codes for CASSLSVNEQFF.

The V gene is TRBV10-3, the J gene TRBJ1-2, with 9 bases fitting TRBD1. With V trimmed by 9 bases and J by 2 bases, 7 bases remained unmatched. The CDR3 is made up of 14 amino acids. CDR1 is ENHRY, CDR2 SYGVKD, per germline. CDR3 DNA: TGTGCCATTTCGCCGGGACAGGGAAACTATGGCTACACCTTC. Translating gives CAISPGQGNYGYTF.

The chain carries TRBV5-1 and TRBJ2-1; 8 bases are shared with TRBD2. The J segment lost 8 bases and the V segment lost 5 bases, leaving 15 bases of the junction unmatched. Germline V gene lookup returns CDR1 SGHRS and CDR2 YFSETQ. The CDR3 totals 16 residues. CDR3 nucleotide sequence: TGCGCCAGCAGTACCGCCGGGACTAGGAGGCTGGATGAGCAGTTCTTC. It codes for CASSTAGTRRLDEQFF.

This clone appeared a few times. The V call is TRBV19, the J call TRBJ2-1; perhaps TRBD1 as D (6 bases). This CDR3 is built from 14 residues. The V and J ends lost 7 bases and 5 bases respectively, with 15 bases between them. Germline CDR1 and CDR2: LNHDA and SQIVND (reference sequence). As DNA, the CDR3 is TGTGCCAGTATGGGGACAAGGAGAAACAATGAGCAGTTCTTC. As protein: CASMGTRRNNEQFF.

The rearrangement joins TRBV25-1 to TRBJ1-2; 9 nucleotides match TRBD1. The germline CDR1 and CDR2 sequences are MGHDK and SYGVNS. This CDR3 has 13 amino acids. After removal of 7 bases from V and 7 bases from J, the junction contained 7 bases not matched to a gene. DNA of the CDR3: TGTGCCAGCACGGGACAGGGAATCTCTGGCTACACCTTC. The encoded protein is CASTGQGISGYTF.

The chain has TRBV6-1 and TRBJ2-5; D is perhaps TRBD2 (6 bases). The V gene's germline CDR1 is MNHNS and CDR2 SASEGT. The CDR3 has 13 amino acids. V lost 7 bases, J lost 5 bases, and 14 bases lay in between. CDR3: CASNRAREETQYF. The CDR3 DNA reads TGTGCCAGCAATAGGGCCCGGGAGGAGACCCAGTACTTC.

The rearrangement uses TRBV19 and TRBJ1-1, with no clear D. This CDR3 region has 14 residues. The germline CDR1 and CDR2 sequences are LNHDA and SQIVND (reference sequence). The ends were cut back, 3 bases at V and 4 bases at J, with 12 bases in the middle. CDR3 bases: TGTGCCAGTAGTATTAGGACTAGAGGCACTGAAGCTTTCTTT. Translating gives CASSIRTRGTEAFF.

J is TRBJ2-3 and V is TRBV28; 10 positions agree with TRBD2. From germline, CDR1 is MDHEN and CDR2 SYDVKM. The CDR3 extends over 15 amino acids. V dropped 5 bases and J dropped 3; count of bases not matched to a gene: 5. Here the CDR3 DNA reads TGTGCCAGCAGTCCCGGGACTAGCGCAACAGATACGCAGTATTTT. This sequence encodes CASSPGTSATDTQYF.

The chain couples TRBV6-5 to TRBJ2-1, with 10 bases identical to TRBD1. Germline CDR1 and CDR2: MNHEY and SVGAGI. The CDR3 has 15 amino acids. The V gene end was trimmed by 5 bases and the J gene end by 3 bases; junction bases not matched to a gene: 4. CDR3 in DNA: TGTGCCAGCAGTCAGGGACAGGGGATCTACAATGAGCAGTTCTTC. It specifies CASSQGQGIYNEQFF.

This chain uses TRBV4-3 with TRBJ1-1; D is possibly TRBD1 (5 bases). This CDR3 has 16 amino acids. V lost 0 bases and J 1 base, leaving 12 bases between the germline ends. Germline V gene data show CDR1 as LGHNA and CDR2 as YSLEER. CDR3 protein: CASSQDRGGANTEAFF. The CDR3, as DNA: TGCGCCAGCAGCCAAGATAGGGGAGGGGCGAACACTGAAGCTTTCTTT.

The CDR3 is CASSISGRASGTYNEQFF. The DNA of the CDR3 is TGTGCCAGCAGCATTAGCGGGAGGGCCTCGGGGACCTACAATGAGCAGTTCTTC. J is TRBJ2-1 and V is TRBV27; 11 positions match TRBD2. The CDR3 totals 18 residues. Germline V lookup: CDR1 MNHEY, CDR2 SMNVEV (reference sequence). Trimming cost V 6 bases and J 2 bases; bases outside gene matches: 12.

The chain uses TRBV14 and TRBJ1-2, with D possibly matching TRBD1 (5 bases). The CDR3 totals 15 residues. The ends were cut back, 6 bases at V and 5 bases at J, with 19 bases in the middle. The V gene's germline CDR1 is SGHDN and CDR2 FVKESK. CDR3 sequence: CASSQLRGWLYGYTF. CDR3 nucleotides: TGTGCCAGCAGTCAACTTAGGGGATGGTTGTATGGCTACACCTTC.

The chain uses TRBV27 and TRBJ2-2; TRBD2 agrees at 11 bases. Trimming took 7 bases from V and 5 from J; bases not matched to a gene: 6. The CDR3 loop spans 15 amino acids. Looked up from germline, CDR1 is MNHEY and CDR2 is SMNVEV (reference sequence). The DNA of the CDR3 is TGTGCCAGCAATCGGCGACTAGCGGGAACCGGGGAGCTGTTTTTT. This codes for CASNRRLAGTGELFF.

The chain joins TRBV19 to TRBJ2-7, with a weak D call TRBD1 (6 bases). Deletions cut 4 bases from V and 3 bases from J, with 19 bases between. There are 16 residues in the CDR3. Germline V gene lookup returns CDR1 LNHDA and CDR2 SQIVND (reference sequence). The CDR3 spells CASSTTGRPGRYEQYF. The CDR3 DNA reads as TGTGCCAGTAGTACGACAGGCCGCCCAGGTCGCTACGAGCAGTACTTC. Drawing the rest from reference TRBV19 and TRBJ2-7, the complete variable domain is DGGITQSPKYLFRKEGQNVTLSCEQNLNHDAMYWYRQDPGQGLRLIYYSQIVNDFQKGDIAEGYSVSREKKESFPLTVTSAQKNPTAFYLCASSTTGRPGRYEQYFGPGTRLTVT.

This rearrangement joins TRBV19 to TRBJ2-7; 11 nucleotides line up with TRBD2. This CDR3 is 15 amino acids long. V was pared by 6 bases and J by 3 bases, with 7 bases of the junction left unmatched. The germline V gene encodes CDR1 LNHDA and CDR2 SQIVND (reference sequence). The CDR3 coding sequence is TGTGCCAGTAGGCTTAGCGGGAGGGTAGGCTACGAGCAGTACTTC. It is translated as CASRLSGRVGYEQYF.